The 23 T cell receptor beta chains presented below share a single source sample, sequenced in a study of vaccination effects on CD4 cells after COVID-19. Sequencing used immunoSEQ multiplex PCR; TCRdb keeps in-frame clones, though not all of them. The repertoire consists of around 30,000 clones, with about 60% occurring once and the leading ten covering 9.9%. The authors isolated CD4+ T cells after ten to eleven days of culture. For these receptors, no antigen is known. This specimen consisted of CD4+ T cells from PBMCs cultured without peptide, obtained before COVID-19 vaccination. Source of these receptors: a human donor who received a COVID-19 vaccine.

The rearrangement uses TRBV27 and TRBJ1-1; 7 positions match TRBD1. Germline CDR1 is MNHEY and CDR2 is SMNVEV (reference sequence). V lost 5 bases, J lost 0 bases, and 3 bases stayed unmatched. The length of the CDR3 is 14 residues. CDR3 residues: CASSPTGMNTEAFF. CDR3 in DNA: TGTGCCAGCAGTCCGACAGGGATGAACACTGAAGCTTTCTTT.

CDR3 protein: CASSLGGAGNTIYF. CDR3 nucleotide sequence: TGCGCCAGCAGCTTGGGGGGGGCTGGAAACACCATATATTTT. V gene TRBV5-1 combines with J gene TRBJ1-3; a possible D gene is TRBD1 (5 bases). V lost 0 bases, J lost 2 bases, and 6 bases lay in between. The germline CDR1 and CDR2 sequences are SGHRS and YFSETQ. The CDR3 has 14 amino acids.

The chain combines TRBV10-1 with TRBJ1-4; 7 nucleotides align to TRBD1. J gave up 7 bases and V 3 bases, and 11 bases lay outside the gene matches. This CDR3 is built from 16 residues. Germline V gene data show CDR1 as WNHNN and CDR2 as SYGVQD (reference sequence). The CDR3 protein is CASSDGQAGRGEKLFF. In DNA form, the CDR3 reads TGCGCCAGCAGTGATGGACAGGCCGGCCGGGGTGAAAAACTGTTTTTT.

The chain couples TRBV9 to TRBJ2-4, with D perhaps TRBD2 (6 bases). There are 15 residues in the CDR3. V lost 0 bases and J lost 4, with 11 bases in between. Germline V gene lookup returns CDR1 SGDLS and CDR2 YYNGEE. CDR3 protein: CASSVAHSGKNIQYF. DNA of the CDR3: TGTGCCAGCAGCGTAGCTCACAGCGGGAAAAACATTCAGTACTTC.

This clone is medium-sized within its sample. This chain joins TRBV7-7 and TRBJ2-1, with 10 nucleotides matching TRBD2. The CDR3 runs to 16 residues. Looked up from germline, CDR1 is SSHAT and CDR2 is FNYEAQ (reference sequence). After removal of 5 bases from V and 7 bases from J, the junction contained 11 bases not matched to a gene. The CDR3 region is CASSIGRLAGNNEQFF. DNA of the CDR3: TGTGCCAGCAGCATAGGGAGACTAGCGGGCAATAATGAGCAGTTCTTC.

The chain couples TRBV7-8 to TRBJ2-7, with 8 bases matching TRBD2. The germline gives CDR1 SGHVS, CDR2 FQNEAQ. Trimming removed 0 bases from V and 5 bases from J; junction bases left unmatched: 6. This CDR3 is 15 amino acids long. The CDR3 DNA is TGTGCCAGCAGCTTAGCGGCGAGCGGGGGTGACGAGCAGTACTTC. This gives the protein CASSLAASGGDEQYF.

CDR3 amino acids: CAWSAETVMSNVLTF. The CDR3 nucleotides read TGTGCCTGGAGTGCAGAGACAGTCATGTCCAACGTCCTGACTTTC. The chain combines TRBV30 with TRBJ2-6; D is possibly TRBD1 (5 bases). Germline CDR1 GTSNPN, CDR2 SVGIG (reference sequence). This CDR3 has 15 amino acids. The V end lost 1 base, the J end lost 8 bases, and 15 bases lay between the germline ends.

This clone was observed once. V is TRBV5-5 and J is TRBJ1-4, with D possibly being TRBD1 (6 bases). This CDR3 region has 16 residues. With 0 bases removed from V and 8 bases from J, the gap between germline ends came to 17 bases. CDR1 is SGHKS and CDR2 is YYEKEE in the germline V gene (reference sequence). For the CDR3, the DNA is TGTGCCAGCAGCTTGGTTATACGGGGGGCGCGAGAAAAACTGTTTTTT. Amino acid sequence: CASSLVIRGAREKLFF.

This chain links TRBV6-6 with TRBJ1-2, with a tentative D call TRBD1 (5 bases). Per the germline V gene, CDR1 is MNHNY and CDR2 is SVGAGI (reference sequence). CDR3 size: 13 residues. V lost 6 bases and J lost 8, with 16 bases in between. The CDR3 bases are TGTGCCAGCAGAGATACACAGGCGGACGGCTACACCTTC. It is translated as CASRDTQADGYTF.

This sequence joins TRBV3-1 (or the pseudogene TRBV3-2) and TRBJ1-6, with 8 bases aligning to TRBD1. Germline V gene lookup returns CDR1 LGHDT and CDR2 YNNKEL (reference sequence). The CDR3 spans 14 residues. The V gene end was trimmed by 5 bases and the J gene end by 7 bases; junction bases not matched to a gene: 4. CDR3 sequence reads: CASSGRGQNSPLHF. The CDR3 DNA reads TGTGCCAGCAGCGGCAGGGGGCAAAATTCACCCCTCCACTTT.

Worth noting for this clone: A read error may produce the germline difference seen at one junction end. This rearrangement joins TRBV11-2 to TRBJ2-1; the D is unclear. Germline V lookup: CDR1 SGHAT, CDR2 FQNNGV. CDR3 length equals 12 residues. Written as DNA, the CDR3 is TGTGCCAGCAGCGTAGAGTGGAATGAGCAGTTCTTC. Amino acid sequence: CASSVEWNEQFF.

The chain recombines TRBV28 with TRBJ2-3; perhaps TRBD2 as D (5 bases). Germline V gives CDR1 MDHEN, CDR2 SYDVKM. CDR3 size: 11 residues. V gave up 7 bases and J gave up 5 bases, with 7 bases separating them. The CDR3 spells CASTEGDTQYF. The CDR3, as DNA: TGTGCCAGCACAGAGGGAGATACGCAGTATTTT. Looking up the rest from reference TRBV28 and TRBJ2-3 gives the full variable domain: DVKVTQSSRYLVKRTGEKVFLECVQDMDHENMFWYRQDPGLGLRLIYFSYDVKMKEKGDIPEGYSVSREKKERFSLILESASTNQTSMYLCASTEGDTQYFGPGTRLTVL.

Only a few counts were recorded for this clone. The chain uses TRBV6-5 and TRBJ2-7; TRBD1 matches 12 bases. Germline values: CDR1 MNHEY, CDR2 SVGAGI. The CDR3 is 15 amino acids. V dropped 7 bases and J dropped 7; count of bases not matched to a gene: 11. In DNA, the CDR3 is TGTGCCAGCACACAACCGGGACAGGGGGCGCGAGAGCAGTACTTC. This encodes CASTQPGQGAREQYF.

This clone was counted a few times. V is TRBV3-1 (or the pseudogene TRBV3-2) and J is TRBJ2-7; perhaps TRBD2 as D (6 bases). The ends were cut back, 4 bases at V and 3 bases at J, with 13 bases in the middle. The CDR3 is made up of 14 amino acids. Germline V gene sequence: CDR1 LGHDT, CDR2 YNNKEL (reference sequence). In DNA form, the CDR3 reads TGTGCCAGCAGCCGAGAGGGCGGGGTCTACGAGCAGTACTTC. Translating it yields CASSREGGVYEQYF.

The chain couples TRBV27 to TRBJ1-1; the D is unclear. Trimming took 6 bases from V and 0 from J, leaving 14 bases between them. Germline V gene data show CDR1 as MNHEY and CDR2 as SMNVEV (reference sequence). This CDR3 comprises 15 residues. The CDR3 loop reads CASRLTVNMNTEAFF. CDR3 sequence (DNA): TGTGCCAGCAGGCTTACTGTAAACATGAACACTGAAGCTTTCTTT.

This clone appeared a few times. CDR3 bases: TGTGCCAGCACCCGAGCCGGGACAGGGGGTGGTGGCTACACCTTC. Protein sequence: CASTRAGTGGGGYTF. V is TRBV3-1 (or the pseudogene TRBV3-2) and J is TRBJ1-2; 11 nucleotides match TRBD1. CDR1 LGHDT and CDR2 YNNKEL come from the germline V gene (reference sequence). CDR3 length: 15 amino acids. Losses at the gene ends were 7 bases for V and 7 bases for J; bases not matched to a gene: 11.

V is TRBV19 and J is TRBJ1-2, with 7 bases identical to TRBD1. This CDR3 region has 17 residues. Trimming cost V 2 bases and J 3 bases; bases outside gene matches: 12. Germline CDR1 LNHDA, CDR2 SQIVND (reference sequence). In nucleotides, the CDR3 is TGTGCCAGTAGTATAACGTGGGACATTGGACAGGACTATGGCTACACCTTC. This translates into CASSITWDIGQDYGYTF.

The gene calls are TRBV6-5 and TRBJ1-3; perhaps TRBD1 as D (5 bases). Germline V gene data show CDR1 as MNHEY and CDR2 as SVGAGI. The CDR3 runs to 14 residues. Trimming pared 6 bases from V and 1 base from J, leaving 10 bases between. The CDR3 DNA is TGTGCCAGCAGCCTCGGGGGATCTGGAAACACCATATATTTT. As protein: CASSLGGSGNTIYF.

The table lists this clone with a few counts. One end of the junction is discordant with germline, which a read error may explain. The chain employs TRBV2 and TRBJ2-7; D tentatively fits TRBD1 or TRBD2 (5 bases each). This CDR3 has 11 residues. Germline V gene lookup returns CDR1 SNHLY and CDR2 FYNNEI. CDR3 sequence reads: CASSTGPRGWF. Written as DNA, the CDR3 is TGTGCCAGCAGCACGGGACCCCGAGGGTGGTTC.

This chain links TRBV2 with TRBJ1-1; D gene ambiguous. The germline gives CDR1 SNHLY, CDR2 FYNNEI. CDR3 length equals 15 residues. The V end lost 2 bases, the J end lost 9 bases, and 19 bases lay between the germline ends. The CDR3: CASSEQSGSLIKAFF. The CDR3 region has the DNA TGTGCCAGCAGTGAACAGTCCGGCAGTCTTATAAAAGCTTTCTTT.

The rearrangement uses TRBV6-5 and TRBJ2-2; TRBD2 matches 8 bases. The germline V gene has CDR1 MNHEY and CDR2 SVGAGI. Germline trimming cut 6 bases from V and 5 bases from J; bases unmatched to any gene: 8. The length of the CDR3 is 15 residues. CDR3 DNA: TGTGCCAGCAGCCCCGACCGGGGGGGGACCGGGGAGCTGTTTTTT. Protein product: CASSPDRGGTGELFF.

The chain couples TRBV7-6 to TRBJ2-7; D may correspond to TRBD1 or TRBD2 (5 bases each). This CDR3 comprises 17 residues. The ends were cut back, 1 base at V and 2 bases at J, with 18 bases in the middle. The germline CDR1 and CDR2 sequences are SGHVS and FNYEAQ. CDR3 protein: CASSLGMGLADPYEQYF. The CDR3 DNA follows: TGTGCCAGCAGCTTAGGGATGGGGCTAGCCGACCCCTACGAGCAGTACTTC.

The gene calls are TRBV7-9 and TRBJ2-3; D ambiguous. The CDR3 contains 14 residues. Germline values: CDR1 SEHNR, CDR2 FQNEAQ (reference sequence). V was clipped by 1 base and J by 3 bases, with 8 bases between them. The CDR3 DNA reads TGTGCCAGCAGCTTAGGGGCGAGGACAGATACGCAGTATTTT. This gives the protein CASSLGARTDTQYF. Looking up the rest from reference TRBV7-9 and TRBJ2-3 gives the full variable domain: DTGVSQNPRHKITKRGQNVTFRCDPISEHNRLYWYRQTLGQGPEFLTYFQNEAQLEKSRLLSDRFSAERPKGSFSTLEIQRTEQGDSAMYLCASSLGARTDTQYFGPGTRLTVL.